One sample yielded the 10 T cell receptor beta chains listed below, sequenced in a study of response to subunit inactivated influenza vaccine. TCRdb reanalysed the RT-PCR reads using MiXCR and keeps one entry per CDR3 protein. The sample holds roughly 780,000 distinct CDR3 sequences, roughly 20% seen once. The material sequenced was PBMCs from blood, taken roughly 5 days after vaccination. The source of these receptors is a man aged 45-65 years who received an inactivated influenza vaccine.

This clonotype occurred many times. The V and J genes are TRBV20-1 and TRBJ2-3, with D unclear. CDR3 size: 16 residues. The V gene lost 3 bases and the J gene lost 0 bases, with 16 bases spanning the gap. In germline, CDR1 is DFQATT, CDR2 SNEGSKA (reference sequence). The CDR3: CSARSDLQRSTDTQYF. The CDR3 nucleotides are TGCAGTGCTAGGTCGGATCTACAGAGGAGCACAGATACGCAGTATTTT.

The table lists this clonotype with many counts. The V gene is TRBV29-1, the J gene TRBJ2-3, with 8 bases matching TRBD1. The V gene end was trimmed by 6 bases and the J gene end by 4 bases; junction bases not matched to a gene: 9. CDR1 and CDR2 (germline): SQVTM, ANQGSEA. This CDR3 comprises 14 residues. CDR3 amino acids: CSVQWTGSADTQYF. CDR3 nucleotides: TGCAGCGTCCAATGGACAGGGTCGGCAGATACGCAGTATTTT.

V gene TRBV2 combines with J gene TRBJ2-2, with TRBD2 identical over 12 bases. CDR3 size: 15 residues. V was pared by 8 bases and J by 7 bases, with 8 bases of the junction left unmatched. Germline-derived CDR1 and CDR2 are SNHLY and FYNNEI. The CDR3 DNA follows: TGTGCCAGCCTTAATAGACTAGCGGGAGACGGGGAGCTGTTTTTT. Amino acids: CASLNRLAGDGELFF.

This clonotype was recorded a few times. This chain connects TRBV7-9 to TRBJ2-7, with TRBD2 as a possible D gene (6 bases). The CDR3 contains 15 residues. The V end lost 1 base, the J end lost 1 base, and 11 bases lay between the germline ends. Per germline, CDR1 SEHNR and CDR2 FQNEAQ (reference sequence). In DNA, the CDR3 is TGTGCCAGCAGCTTAGGTGGGACTGAGTCCTACGAGCAGTACTTC. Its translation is CASSLGGTESYEQYF.

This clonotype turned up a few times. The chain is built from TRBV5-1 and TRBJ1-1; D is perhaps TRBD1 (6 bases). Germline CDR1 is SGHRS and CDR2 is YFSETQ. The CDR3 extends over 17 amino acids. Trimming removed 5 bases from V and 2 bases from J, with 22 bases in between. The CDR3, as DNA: TGCGCCAGCAGTCCCCGGTGGGGGGGCCCCGTCAACACTGAAGCTTTCTTT. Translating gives CASSPRWGGPVNTEAFF. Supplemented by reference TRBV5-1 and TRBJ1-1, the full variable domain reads KAGVTQTPRYLIKTRGQQVTLSCSPISGHRSVSWYQQTPGQGLQFLFEYFSETQRNKGNFPGRFSGRQFSNSRSEMNVSTLELGDSALYLCASSPRWGGPVNTEAFFGQGTRLTVV.

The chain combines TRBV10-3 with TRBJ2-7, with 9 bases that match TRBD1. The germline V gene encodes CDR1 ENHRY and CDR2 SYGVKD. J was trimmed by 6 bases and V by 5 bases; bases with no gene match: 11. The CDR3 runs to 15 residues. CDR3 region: CAISTRQGVLAEQYF. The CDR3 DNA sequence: TGTGCCATCAGTACCAGACAGGGGGTCTTGGCCGAGCAGTACTTC.

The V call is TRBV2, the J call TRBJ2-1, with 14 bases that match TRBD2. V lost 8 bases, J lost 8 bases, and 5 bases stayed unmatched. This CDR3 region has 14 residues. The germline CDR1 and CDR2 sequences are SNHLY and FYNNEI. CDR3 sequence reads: CASLGTSGSHEQFF. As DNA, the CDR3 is TGTGCCAGCCTTGGGACTAGCGGGAGTCATGAGCAGTTCTTC. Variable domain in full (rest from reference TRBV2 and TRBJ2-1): EPEVTQTPSHQVTQMGQEVILRCVPISNHLYFYWYRQILGQKVEFLVSFYNNEISEKSEIFDDQFSVERPDGSNFTLKIRSTKLEDSAMYFCASLGTSGSHEQFFGPGTRLTVL.

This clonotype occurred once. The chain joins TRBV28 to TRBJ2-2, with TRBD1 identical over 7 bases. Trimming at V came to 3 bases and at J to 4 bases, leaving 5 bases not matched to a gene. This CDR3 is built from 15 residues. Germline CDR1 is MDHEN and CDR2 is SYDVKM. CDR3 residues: CASSFDRVITGELFF. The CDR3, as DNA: TGTGCCAGCAGTTTCGACAGGGTCATCACCGGGGAGCTGTTTTTT.

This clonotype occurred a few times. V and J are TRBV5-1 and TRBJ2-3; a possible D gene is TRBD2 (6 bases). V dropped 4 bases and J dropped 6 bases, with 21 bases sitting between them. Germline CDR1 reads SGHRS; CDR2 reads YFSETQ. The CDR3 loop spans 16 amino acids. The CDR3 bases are TGCGCCAGCAGCGGTACCGGGAGCGGGCCCACCGATACGCAGTATTTT. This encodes CASSGTGSGPTDTQYF.

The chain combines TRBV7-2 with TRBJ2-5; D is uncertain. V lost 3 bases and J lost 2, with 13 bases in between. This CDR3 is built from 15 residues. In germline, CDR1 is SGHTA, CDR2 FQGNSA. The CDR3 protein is CASSLMGRPQETQYF. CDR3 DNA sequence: TGTGCCAGCAGCTTGATGGGCAGACCTCAAGAGACCCAGTACTTC.